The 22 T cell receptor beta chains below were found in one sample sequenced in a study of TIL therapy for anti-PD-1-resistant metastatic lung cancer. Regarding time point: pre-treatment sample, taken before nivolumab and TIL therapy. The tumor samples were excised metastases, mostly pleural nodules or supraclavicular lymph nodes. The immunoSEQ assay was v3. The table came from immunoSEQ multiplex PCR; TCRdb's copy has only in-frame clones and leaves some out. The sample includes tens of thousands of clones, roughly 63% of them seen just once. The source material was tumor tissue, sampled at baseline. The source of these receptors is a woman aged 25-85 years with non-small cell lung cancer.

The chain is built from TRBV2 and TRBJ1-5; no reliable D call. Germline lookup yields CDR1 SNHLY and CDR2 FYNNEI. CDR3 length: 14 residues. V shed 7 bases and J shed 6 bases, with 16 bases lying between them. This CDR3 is CASMREGGVQPQHF. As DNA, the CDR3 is TGTGCCAGCATGAGGGAAGGTGGGGTTCAGCCCCAGCATTTT.

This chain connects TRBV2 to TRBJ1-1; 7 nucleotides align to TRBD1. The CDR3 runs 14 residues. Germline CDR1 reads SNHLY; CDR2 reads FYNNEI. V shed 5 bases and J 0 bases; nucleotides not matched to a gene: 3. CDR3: CASSLTGLNTEAFF. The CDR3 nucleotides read TGTGCCAGCAGTTTGACAGGGTTGAACACTGAAGCTTTCTTT. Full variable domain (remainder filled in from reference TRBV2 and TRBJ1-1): EPEVTQTPSHQVTQMGQEVILRCVPISNHLYFYWYRQILGQKVEFLVSFYNNEISEKSEIFDDQFSVERPDGSNFTLKIRSTKLEDSAMYFCASSLTGLNTEAFFGQGTRLTVV.

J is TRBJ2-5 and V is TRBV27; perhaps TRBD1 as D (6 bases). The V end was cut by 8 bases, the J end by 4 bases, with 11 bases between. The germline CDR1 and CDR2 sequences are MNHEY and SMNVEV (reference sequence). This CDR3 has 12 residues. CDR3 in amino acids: CASGQGGETQYF. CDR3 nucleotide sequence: TGTGCCAGCGGTCAAGGGGGAGAGACCCAGTACTTC.

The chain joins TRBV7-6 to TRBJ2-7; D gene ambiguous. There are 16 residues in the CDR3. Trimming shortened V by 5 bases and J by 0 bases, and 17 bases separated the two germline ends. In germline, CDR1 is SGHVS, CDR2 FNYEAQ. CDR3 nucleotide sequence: TGTGCCAGCAGCCCTACCCCCGGAACTGCCTCCTACGAGCAGTACTTC. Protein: CASSPTPGTASYEQYF.

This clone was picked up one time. The CDR3 reads CASSLTGGFF. CDR3 sequence (DNA): TGTGCCAGCAGCTTGACAGGGGGATTTTTT. V gene TRBV5-8 combines with J gene TRBJ1-4, with 8 nucleotides matching TRBD1. Germline CDR1 reads SGHTS; CDR2 reads YDEGEE. Trimming cost V 1 base and J 17 bases; bases outside gene matches: 1. The CDR3 consists of 10 residues.

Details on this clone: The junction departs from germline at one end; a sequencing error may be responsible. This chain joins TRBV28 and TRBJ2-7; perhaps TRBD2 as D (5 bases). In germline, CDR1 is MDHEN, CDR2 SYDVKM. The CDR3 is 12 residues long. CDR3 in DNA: TGTGCCAGCAGTGACGAGAGGCGGGCCCTGAACTTC. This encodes CASSDERRALNF.

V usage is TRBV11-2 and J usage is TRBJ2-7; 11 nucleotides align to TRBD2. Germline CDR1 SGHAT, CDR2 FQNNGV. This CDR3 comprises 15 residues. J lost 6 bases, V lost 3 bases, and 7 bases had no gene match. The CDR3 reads CASSFDLAGGREQYF. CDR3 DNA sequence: TGTGCCAGCAGCTTTGACTTAGCGGGAGGGCGCGAGCAGTACTTC. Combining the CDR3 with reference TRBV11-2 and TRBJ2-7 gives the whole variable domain EAGVAQSPRYKIIEKRQSVAFWCNPISGHATLYWYQQILGQGPKLLIQFQNNGVVDDSQLPKDRFSAERLKGVDSTLKIQPAKLEDSAVYLCASSFDLAGGREQYFGPGTRLTVT.

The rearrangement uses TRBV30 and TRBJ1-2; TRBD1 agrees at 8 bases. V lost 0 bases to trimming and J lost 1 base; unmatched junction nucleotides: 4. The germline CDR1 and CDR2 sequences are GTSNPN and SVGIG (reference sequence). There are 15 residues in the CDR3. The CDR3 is CAWSVRTGLNYGYTF. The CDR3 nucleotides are TGTGCCTGGAGTGTACGGACAGGGCTTAACTATGGCTACACCTTC.

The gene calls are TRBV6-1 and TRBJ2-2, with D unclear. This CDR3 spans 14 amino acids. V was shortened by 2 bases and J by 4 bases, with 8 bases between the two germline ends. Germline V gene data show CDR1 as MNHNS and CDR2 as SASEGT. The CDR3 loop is CASSENLGTGELFF. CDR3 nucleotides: TGTGCCAGCAGTGAAAATTTGGGCACCGGGGAGCTGTTTTTT.

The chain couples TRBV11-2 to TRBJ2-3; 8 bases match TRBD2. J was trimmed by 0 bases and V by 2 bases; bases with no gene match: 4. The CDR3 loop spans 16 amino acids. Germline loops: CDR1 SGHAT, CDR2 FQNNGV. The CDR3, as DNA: TGTGCCAGCAGCTTAATGGCTAGCGGGAGCACAGATACGCAGTATTTT. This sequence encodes CASSLMASGSTDTQYF.

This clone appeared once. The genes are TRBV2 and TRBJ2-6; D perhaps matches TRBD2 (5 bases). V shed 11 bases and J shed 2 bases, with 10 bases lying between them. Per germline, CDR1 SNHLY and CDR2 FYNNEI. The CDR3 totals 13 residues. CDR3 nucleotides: TGTGCCTCTAGCCCGGCTGGGGCCAACGTCCTGACTTTC. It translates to CASSPAGANVLTF.

CDR3 sequence: CASSEEPRSGDKLFF. CDR3 coding DNA: TGTGCCAGCAGTGAAGAACCCCGGTCGGGGGACAAACTGTTTTTT. The genes are TRBV6-1 and TRBJ1-4, with TRBD1 as a possible D gene (5 bases). V lost 1 base and J 11 bases, leaving 17 bases between the germline ends. CDR1 is MNHNS and CDR2 is SASEGT in the germline V gene. This CDR3 contains 15 residues.

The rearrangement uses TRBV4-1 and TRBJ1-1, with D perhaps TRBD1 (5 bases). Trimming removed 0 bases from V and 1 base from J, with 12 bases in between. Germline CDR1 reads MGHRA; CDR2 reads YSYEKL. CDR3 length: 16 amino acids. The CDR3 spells CASSQEFRVGNTEAFF. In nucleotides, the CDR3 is TGCGCCAGCAGCCAAGAATTCAGGGTCGGGAACACTGAAGCTTTCTTT.

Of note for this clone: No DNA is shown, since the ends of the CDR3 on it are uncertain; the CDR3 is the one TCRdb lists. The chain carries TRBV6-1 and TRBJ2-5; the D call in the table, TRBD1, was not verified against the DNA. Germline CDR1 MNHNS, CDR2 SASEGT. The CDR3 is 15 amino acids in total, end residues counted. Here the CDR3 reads CASSTSTGRQETQYF.

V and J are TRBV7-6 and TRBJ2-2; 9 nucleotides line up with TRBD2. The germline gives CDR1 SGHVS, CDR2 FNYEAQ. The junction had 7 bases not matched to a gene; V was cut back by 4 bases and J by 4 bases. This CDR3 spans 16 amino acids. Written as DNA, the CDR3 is TGTGCCAGCAGCTCGCTTAGCGGGAGTGCCACCGGGGAGCTGTTTTTT. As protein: CASSSLSGSATGELFF.

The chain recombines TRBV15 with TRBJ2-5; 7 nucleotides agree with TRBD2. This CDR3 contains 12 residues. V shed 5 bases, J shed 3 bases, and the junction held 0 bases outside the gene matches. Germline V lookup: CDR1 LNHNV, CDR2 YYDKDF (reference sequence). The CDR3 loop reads CATSGGEETQYF. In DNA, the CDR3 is TGTGCCACCAGCGGGGGGGAAGAGACCCAGTACTTC.

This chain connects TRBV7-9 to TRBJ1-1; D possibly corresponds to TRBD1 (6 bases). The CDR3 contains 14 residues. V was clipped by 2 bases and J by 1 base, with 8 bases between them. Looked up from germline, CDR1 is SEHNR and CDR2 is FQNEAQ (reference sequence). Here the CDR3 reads CASSLPGANTEAFF. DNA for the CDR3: TGTGCCAGCAGCTTACCGGGGGCGAACACTGAAGCTTTCTTT. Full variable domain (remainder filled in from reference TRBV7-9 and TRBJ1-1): DTGVSQNPRHKITKRGQNVTFRCDPISEHNRLYWYRQTLGQGPEFLTYFQNEAQLEKSRLLSDRFSAERPKGSFSTLEIQRTEQGDSAMYLCASSLPGANTEAFFGQGTRLTVV.

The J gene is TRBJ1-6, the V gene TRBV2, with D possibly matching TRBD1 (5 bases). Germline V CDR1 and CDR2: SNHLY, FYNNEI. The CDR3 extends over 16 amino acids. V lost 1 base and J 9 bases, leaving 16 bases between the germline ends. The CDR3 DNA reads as TGTGCCAGCAGTGAAGATCCGCGGCAGGGAGGTTCACCCCTCCACTTT. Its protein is CASSEDPRQGGSPLHF.

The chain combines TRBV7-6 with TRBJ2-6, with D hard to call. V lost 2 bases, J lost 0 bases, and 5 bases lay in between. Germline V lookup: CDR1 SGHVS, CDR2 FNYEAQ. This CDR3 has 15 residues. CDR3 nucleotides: TGTGCCAGCAGCTTAATTTTCTCTGGGGCCAACGTCCTGACTTTC. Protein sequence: CASSLIFSGANVLTF.

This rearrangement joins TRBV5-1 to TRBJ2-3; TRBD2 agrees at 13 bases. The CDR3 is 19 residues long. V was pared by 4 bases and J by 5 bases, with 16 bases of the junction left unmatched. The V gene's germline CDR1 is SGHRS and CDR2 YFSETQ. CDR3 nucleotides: TGCGCCAGCAGCCCGGGCCCCACTAGCGGGAGGGGTAGTGGAGATACGCAGTATTTT. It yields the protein CASSPGPTSGRGSGDTQYF.

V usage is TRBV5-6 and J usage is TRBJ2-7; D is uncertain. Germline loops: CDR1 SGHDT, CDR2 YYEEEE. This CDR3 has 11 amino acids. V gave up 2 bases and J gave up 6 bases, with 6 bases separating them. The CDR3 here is CASSLEAEQYF. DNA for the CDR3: TGTGCCAGCAGCTTAGAGGCCGAGCAGTACTTC.

In DNA, the CDR3 is TGTGCCAGCAGCTTGGTTAGCGGGAGGAACACCGGGGAGCTGTTTTTT. It specifies CASSLVSGRNTGELFF. The chain uses TRBV5-6 and TRBJ2-2; 9 bases align to TRBD2. CDR3 size: 16 residues. Germline loops: CDR1 SGHDT, CDR2 YYEEEE. Germline trimming cut 0 bases from V and 1 base from J; bases unmatched to any gene: 1. Combining the CDR3 with reference TRBV5-6 and TRBJ2-2 gives the whole variable domain DAGVTQSPTHLIKTRGQQVTLRCSPKSGHDTVSWYQQALGQGPQFIFQYYEEEERQRGNFPDRFSGHQFPNYSSELNVNALLLGDSALYLCASSLVSGRNTGELFFGEGSRLTVL.